Listed here are 3 T cell receptor beta chains from one sample, sequenced in a study of T cell changes during pregnancy in multiple sclerosis. Libraries were prepared by immunoSEQ multiplex PCR; TCRdb keeps only in-frame clonotypes and omits some of them. There are approximately 28,000 clones in the sample; around 90% occur only once, and around 5% lies in the top ten. The input for sequencing was peripheral blood, taken in the first trimester of pregnancy. Every receptor here comes from a female donor in good health, enrolled as a control in a pregnancy study.

CDR3 amino acids: CASSLVAVNTEAFF. The CDR3 bases are TGTGCCAGCAGCTTGGTTGCAGTAAACACTGAAGCTTTCTTT. The rearrangement joins TRBV5-6 to TRBJ1-1; D gene unclear. The CDR3 totals 14 residues. V was trimmed by 0 bases and J by 2 bases, leaving 8 bases between them. Looked up from germline, CDR1 is SGHDT and CDR2 is YYEEEE.

The V gene is TRBV7-9, the J gene TRBJ2-5; D is perhaps TRBD2 (6 bases). The CDR3 covers 16 residues. Germline CDR1 reads SEHNR; CDR2 reads FQNEAQ (reference sequence). V was pared by 1 base and J by 1 base, with 13 bases between. CDR3 sequence (DNA): TGTGCCAGCAGCTTAGGGAGGGGTTGGGGCCAAGAGACCCAGTACTTC. Protein: CASSLGRGWGQETQYF.

The chain is built from TRBV12-5 and TRBJ2-7; D possibly corresponds to TRBD2 (5 bases). Germline V gives CDR1 LGHNT, CDR2 FRNRAP. The CDR3 has 13 residues. V lost 1 base and J lost 2, with 6 bases in between. This CDR3 is CASGLDGAYEQYF. CDR3 DNA: TGTGCTAGTGGTTTGGACGGGGCCTACGAGCAGTACTTC. Full variable domain (rest looked up from reference TRBV12-5 and TRBJ2-7): DARVTQTPRHKVTEMGQEVTMRCQPILGHNTVFWYRQTMMQGLELLAYFRNRAPLDDSGMPKDRFSAEMPDATLATLKIQPSEPRDSAVYFCASGLDGAYEQYFGPGTRLTVT.